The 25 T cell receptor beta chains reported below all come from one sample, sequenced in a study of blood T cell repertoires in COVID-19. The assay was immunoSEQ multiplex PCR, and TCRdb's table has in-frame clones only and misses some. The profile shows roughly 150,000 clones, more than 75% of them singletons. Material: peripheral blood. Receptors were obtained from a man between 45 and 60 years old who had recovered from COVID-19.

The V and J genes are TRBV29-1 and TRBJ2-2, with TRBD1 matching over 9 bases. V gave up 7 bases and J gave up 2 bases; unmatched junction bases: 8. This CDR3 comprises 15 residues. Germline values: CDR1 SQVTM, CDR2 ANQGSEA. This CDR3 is CSAFGQGSNTGELFF. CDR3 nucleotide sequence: TGCAGCGCCTTCGGACAGGGGTCAAACACCGGGGAGCTGTTTTTT.

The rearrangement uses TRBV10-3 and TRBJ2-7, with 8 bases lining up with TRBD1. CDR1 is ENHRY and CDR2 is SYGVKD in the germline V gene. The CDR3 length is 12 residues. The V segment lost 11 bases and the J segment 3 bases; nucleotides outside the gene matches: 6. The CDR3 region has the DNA TGTGCCTCGAAGGACAGGGTCTACGAGCAGTACTTC. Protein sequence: CASKDRVYEQYF.

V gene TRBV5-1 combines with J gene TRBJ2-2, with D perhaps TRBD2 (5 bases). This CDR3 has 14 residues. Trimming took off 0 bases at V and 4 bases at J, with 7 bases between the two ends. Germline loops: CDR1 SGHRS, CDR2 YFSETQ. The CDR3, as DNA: TGCGCCAGCAGCTTGGGACTATCCACCGGGGAGCTGTTTTTT. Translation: CASSLGLSTGELFF.

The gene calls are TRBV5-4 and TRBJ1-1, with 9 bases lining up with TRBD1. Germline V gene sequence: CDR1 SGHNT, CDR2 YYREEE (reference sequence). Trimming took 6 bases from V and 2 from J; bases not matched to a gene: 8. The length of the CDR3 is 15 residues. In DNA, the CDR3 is TGTGCCAGCACCGGGACAGGGATTATTAACACTGAAGCTTTCTTT. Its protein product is CASTGTGIINTEAFF.

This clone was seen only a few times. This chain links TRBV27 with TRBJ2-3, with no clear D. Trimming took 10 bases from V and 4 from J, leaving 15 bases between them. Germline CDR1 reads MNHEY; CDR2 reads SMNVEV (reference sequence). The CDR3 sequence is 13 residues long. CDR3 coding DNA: TGTGCCACCTCTACGGGTCGGGCAGATACGCAGTATTTT. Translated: CATSTGRADTQYF.

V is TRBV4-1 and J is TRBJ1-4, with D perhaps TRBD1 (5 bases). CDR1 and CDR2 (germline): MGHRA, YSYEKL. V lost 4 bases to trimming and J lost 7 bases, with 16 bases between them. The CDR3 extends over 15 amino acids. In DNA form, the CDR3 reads TGCGCCAGCAGCCTACAGACAGACGGACGTGAAAAACTGTTTTTT. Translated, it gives CASSLQTDGREKLFF.

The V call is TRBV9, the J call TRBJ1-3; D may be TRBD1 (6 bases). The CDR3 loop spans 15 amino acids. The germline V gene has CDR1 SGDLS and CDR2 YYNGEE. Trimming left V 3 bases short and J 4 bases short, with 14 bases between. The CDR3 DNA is TGTGCCAGCAGCGCCCAACAGGGTGGAGGAAACACCATATATTTT. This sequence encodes CASSAQQGGGNTIYF.

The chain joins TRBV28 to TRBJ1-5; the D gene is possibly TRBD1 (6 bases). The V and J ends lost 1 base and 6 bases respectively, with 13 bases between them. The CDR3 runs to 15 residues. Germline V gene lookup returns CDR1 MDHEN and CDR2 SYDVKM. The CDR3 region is CASSLLWTVTQPQHF. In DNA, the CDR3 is TGTGCCAGCAGTTTATTGTGGACAGTTACTCAGCCCCAGCATTTT.

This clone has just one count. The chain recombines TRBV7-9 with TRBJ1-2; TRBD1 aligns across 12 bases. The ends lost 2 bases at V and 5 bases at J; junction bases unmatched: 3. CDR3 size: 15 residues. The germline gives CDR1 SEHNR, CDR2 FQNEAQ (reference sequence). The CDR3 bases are TGTGCCAGCAGCTTATTGGGACAGGGGGCTTATGGCTACACCTTC. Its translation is CASSLLGQGAYGYTF.

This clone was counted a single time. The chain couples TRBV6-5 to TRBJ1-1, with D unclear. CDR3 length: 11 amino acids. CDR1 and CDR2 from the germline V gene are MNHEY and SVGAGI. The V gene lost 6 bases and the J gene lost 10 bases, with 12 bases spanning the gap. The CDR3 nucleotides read TGTGCCAGCAGAGCGGCTCCATCAGCTTTCTTT. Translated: CASRAAPSAFF.

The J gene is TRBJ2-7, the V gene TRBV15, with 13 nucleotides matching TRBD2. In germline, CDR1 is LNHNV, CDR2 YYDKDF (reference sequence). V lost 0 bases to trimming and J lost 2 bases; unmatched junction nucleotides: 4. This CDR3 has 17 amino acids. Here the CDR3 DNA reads TGTGCCACCAGCAGAGAAATGGGACTAGCGGGGACCTACGAGCAGTACTTC. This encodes CATSREMGLAGTYEQYF.

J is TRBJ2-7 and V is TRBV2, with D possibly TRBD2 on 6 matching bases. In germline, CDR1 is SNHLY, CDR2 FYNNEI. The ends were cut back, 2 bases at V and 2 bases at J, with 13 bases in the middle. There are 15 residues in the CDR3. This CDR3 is CASSEKTSPPYEQYF. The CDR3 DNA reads TGTGCCAGCAGTGAAAAAACTAGCCCTCCCTACGAGCAGTACTTC. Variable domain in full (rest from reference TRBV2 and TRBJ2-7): EPEVTQTPSHQVTQMGQEVILRCVPISNHLYFYWYRQILGQKVEFLVSFYNNEISEKSEIFDDQFSVERPDGSNFTLKIRSTKLEDSAMYFCASSEKTSPPYEQYFGPGTRLTVT.

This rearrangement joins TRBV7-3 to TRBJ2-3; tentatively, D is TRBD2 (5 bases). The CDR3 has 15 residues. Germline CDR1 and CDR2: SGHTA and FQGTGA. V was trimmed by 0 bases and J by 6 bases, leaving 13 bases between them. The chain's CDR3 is CASSLTRGRGDTQYF. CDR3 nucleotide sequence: TGTGCCAGCAGCTTAACTCGCGGACGAGGGGATACGCAGTATTTT.

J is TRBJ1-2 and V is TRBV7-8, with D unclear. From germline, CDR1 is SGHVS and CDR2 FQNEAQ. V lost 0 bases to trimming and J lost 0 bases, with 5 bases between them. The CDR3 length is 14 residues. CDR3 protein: CASSLARTNYGYTF. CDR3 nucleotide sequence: TGTGCCAGCAGCTTAGCGCGGACTAACTATGGCTACACCTTC.

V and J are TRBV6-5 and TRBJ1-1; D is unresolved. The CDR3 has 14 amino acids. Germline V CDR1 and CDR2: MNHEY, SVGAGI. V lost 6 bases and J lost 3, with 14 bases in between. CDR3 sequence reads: CASSLIGRDTEAFF. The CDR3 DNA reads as TGTGCCAGCAGCCTCATAGGGAGGGACACTGAAGCTTTCTTT.

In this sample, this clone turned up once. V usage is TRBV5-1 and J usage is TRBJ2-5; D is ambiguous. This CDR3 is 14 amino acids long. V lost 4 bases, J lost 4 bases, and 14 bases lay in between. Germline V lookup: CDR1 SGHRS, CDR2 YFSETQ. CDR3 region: CASSIGVTGETQYF. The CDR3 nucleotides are TGCGCCAGCAGCATTGGAGTTACGGGAGAGACCCAGTACTTC.

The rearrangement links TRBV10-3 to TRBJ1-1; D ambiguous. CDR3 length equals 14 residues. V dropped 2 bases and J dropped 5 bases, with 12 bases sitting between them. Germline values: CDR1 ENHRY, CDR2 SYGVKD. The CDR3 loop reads CAISERGVETEAFF. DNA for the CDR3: TGTGCCATCAGTGAGCGGGGAGTAGAAACTGAAGCTTTCTTT.

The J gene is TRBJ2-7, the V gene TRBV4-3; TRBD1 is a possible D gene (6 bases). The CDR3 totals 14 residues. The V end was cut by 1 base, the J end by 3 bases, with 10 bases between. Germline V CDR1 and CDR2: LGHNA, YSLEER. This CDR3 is CASSQVTGSYEQYF. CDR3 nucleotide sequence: TGCGCCAGCAGCCAAGTTACAGGGAGCTACGAGCAGTACTTC.

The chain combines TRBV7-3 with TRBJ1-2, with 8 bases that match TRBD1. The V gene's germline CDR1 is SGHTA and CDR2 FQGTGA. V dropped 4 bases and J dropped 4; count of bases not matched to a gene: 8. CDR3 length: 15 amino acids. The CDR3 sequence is CASSYGQGRVYGYTF. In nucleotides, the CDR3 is TGTGCCAGCAGCTACGGACAGGGAAGGGTCTATGGCTACACCTTC. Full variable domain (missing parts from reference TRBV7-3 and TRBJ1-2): GAGVSQTPSNKVTEKGKYVELRCDPISGHTALYWYRQSLGQGPEFLIYFQGTGAADDSGLPNDRFFAVRPEGSVSTLKIQRTERGDSAVYLCASSYGQGRVYGYTFGSGTRLTVV.

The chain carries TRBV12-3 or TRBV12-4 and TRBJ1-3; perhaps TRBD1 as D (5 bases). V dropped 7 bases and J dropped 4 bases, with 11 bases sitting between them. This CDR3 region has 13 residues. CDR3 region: CASKGAPGNTIYF. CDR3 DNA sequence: TGTGCCAGCAAAGGGGCACCGGGAAACACCATATATTTT.

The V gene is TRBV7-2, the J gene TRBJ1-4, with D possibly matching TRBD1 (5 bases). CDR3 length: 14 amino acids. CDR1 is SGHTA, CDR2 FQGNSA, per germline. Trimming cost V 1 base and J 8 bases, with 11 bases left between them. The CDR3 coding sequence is TGTGCCAGCAGCTTAGAAAGGGGTGGGGAAAAACTGTTTTTT. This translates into CASSLERGGEKLFF.

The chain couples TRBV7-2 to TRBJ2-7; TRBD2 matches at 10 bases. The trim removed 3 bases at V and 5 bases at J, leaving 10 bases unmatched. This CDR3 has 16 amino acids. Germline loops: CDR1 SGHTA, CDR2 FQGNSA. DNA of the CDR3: TGTGCCAGCAGCTTCCAAGCGGGAGGGCCTCGGAACGAGCAGTACTTC. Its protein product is CASSFQAGGPRNEQYF.

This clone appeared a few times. The CDR3 nucleotides are TGTGCCAGTAGTCGGCGGTCTAGCAATCAGCCCCAGCATTTT. The encoded protein is CASSRRSSNQPQHF. The chain has TRBV19 and TRBJ1-5; D remains ambiguous. CDR1 is LNHDA, CDR2 SQIVND, per germline (reference sequence). V was cut by 5 bases and J by 0 bases, with 8 bases left in between. This CDR3 has 14 residues.

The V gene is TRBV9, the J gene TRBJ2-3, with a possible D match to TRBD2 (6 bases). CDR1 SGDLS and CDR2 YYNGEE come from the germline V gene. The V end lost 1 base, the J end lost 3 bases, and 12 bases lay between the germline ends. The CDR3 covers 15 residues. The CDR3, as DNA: TGTGCCAGCAGCGTACCCGGGCGGGGTACAGATACGCAGTATTTT. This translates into CASSVPGRGTDTQYF.

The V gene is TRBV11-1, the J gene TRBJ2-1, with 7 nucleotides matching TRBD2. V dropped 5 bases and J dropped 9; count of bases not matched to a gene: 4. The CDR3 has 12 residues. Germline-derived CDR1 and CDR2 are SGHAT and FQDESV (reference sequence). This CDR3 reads CASSPRGVEQFF. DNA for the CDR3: TGTGCCAGCAGCCCCCGGGGGGTTGAGCAGTTCTTC. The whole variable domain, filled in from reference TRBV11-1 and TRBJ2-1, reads EAEVAQSPRYKITEKSQAVAFWCDPISGHATLYWYRQILGQGPELLVQFQDESVVDDSQLPKDRFSAERLKGVDSTLKIQPAELGDSAMYLCASSPRGVEQFFGPGTRLTVL.